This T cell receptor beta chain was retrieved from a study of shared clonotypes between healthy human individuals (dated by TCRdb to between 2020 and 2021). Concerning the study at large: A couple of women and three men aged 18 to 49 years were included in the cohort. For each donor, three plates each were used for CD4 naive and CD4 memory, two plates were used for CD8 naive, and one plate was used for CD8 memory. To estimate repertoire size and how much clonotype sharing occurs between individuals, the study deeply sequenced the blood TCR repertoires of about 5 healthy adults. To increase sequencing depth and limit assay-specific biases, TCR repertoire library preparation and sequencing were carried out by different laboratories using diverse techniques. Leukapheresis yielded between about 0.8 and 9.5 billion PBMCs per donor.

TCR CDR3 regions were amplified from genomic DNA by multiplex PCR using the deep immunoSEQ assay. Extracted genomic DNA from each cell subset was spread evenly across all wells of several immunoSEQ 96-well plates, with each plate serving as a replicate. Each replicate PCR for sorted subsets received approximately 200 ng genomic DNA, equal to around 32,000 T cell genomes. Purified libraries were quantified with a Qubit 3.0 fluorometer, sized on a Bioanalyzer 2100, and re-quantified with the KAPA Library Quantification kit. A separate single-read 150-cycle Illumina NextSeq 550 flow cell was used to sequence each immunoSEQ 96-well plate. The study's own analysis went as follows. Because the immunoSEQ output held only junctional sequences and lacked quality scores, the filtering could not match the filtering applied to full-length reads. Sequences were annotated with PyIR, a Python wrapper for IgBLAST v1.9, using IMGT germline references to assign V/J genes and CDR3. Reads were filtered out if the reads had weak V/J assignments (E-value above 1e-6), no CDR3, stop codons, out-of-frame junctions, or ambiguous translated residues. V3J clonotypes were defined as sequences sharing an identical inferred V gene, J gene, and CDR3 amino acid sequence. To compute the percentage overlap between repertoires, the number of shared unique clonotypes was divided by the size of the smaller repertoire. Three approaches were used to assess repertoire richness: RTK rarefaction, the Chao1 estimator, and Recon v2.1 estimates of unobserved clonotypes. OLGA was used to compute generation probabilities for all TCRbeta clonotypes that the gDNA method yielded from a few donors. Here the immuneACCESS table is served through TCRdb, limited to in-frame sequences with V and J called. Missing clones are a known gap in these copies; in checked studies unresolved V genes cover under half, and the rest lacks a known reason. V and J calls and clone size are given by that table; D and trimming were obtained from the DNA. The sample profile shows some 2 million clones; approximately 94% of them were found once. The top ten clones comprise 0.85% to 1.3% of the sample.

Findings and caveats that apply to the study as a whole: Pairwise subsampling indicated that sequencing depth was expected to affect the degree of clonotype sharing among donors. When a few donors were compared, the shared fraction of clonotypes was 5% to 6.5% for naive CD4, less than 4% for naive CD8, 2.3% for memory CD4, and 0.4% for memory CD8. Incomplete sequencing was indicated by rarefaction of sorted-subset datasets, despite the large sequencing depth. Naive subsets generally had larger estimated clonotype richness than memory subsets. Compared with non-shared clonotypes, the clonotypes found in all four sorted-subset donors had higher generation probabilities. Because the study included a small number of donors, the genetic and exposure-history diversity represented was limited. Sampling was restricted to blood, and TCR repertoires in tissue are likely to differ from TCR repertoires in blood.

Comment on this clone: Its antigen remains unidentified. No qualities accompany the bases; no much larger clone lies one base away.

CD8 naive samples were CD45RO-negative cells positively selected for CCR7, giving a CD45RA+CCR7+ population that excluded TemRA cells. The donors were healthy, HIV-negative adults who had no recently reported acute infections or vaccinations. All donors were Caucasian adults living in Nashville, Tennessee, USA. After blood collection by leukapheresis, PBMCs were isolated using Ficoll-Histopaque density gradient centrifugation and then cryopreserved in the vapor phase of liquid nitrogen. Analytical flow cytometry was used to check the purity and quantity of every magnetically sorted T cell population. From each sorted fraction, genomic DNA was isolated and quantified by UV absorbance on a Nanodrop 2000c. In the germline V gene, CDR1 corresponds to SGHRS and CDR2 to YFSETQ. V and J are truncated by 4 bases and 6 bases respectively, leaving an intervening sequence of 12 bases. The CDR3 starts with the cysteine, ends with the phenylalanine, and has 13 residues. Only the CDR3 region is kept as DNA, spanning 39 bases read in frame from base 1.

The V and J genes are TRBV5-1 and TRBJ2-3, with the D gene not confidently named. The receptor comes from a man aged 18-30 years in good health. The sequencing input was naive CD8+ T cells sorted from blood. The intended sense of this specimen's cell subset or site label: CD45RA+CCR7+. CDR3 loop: CASSTGSWDTQYF. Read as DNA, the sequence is TGCGCCAGCAGCACGGGCTCATGGGATACGCAGTATTTT.